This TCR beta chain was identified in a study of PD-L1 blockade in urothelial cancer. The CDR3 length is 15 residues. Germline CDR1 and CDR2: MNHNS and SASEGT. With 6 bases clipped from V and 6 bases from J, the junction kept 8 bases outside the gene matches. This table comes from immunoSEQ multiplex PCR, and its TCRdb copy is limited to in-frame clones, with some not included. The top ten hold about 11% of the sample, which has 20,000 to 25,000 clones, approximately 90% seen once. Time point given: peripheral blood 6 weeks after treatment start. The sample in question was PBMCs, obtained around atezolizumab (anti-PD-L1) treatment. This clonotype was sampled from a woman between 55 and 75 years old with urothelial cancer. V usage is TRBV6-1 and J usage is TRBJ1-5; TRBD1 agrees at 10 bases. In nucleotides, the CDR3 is TGTGCCAGCAGAATGACAGGGGGCGGGATTCAGCCCCAGCATTTT. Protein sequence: CASRMTGGGIQPQHF.